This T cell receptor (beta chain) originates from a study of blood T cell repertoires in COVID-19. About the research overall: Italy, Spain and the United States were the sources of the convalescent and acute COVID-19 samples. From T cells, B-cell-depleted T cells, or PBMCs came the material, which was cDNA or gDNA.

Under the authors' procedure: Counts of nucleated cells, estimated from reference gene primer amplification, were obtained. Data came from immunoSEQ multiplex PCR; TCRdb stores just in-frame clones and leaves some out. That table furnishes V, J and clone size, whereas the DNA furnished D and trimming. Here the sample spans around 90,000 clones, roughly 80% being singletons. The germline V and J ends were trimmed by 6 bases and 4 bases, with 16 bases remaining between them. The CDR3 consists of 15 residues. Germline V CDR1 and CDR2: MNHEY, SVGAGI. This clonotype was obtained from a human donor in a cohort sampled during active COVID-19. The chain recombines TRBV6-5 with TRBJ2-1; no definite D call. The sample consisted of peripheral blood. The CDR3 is CASRTPIGIYNEQFF. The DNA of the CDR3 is TGTGCCAGCAGGACTCCTATCGGTATATACAATGAGCAGTTCTTC.